Many counts were recorded for the clone carrying this TCR beta chain. What it recognizes is unknown. This record belongs to a study of HIV-infected patients and healthy controls. Study-level findings and limits: In healthy controls, MAIT alpha CDR3s were common; in HIV+ repertoires, severely depleted.

cDNA was made from 500 ng RNA using alpha and beta constant primers. Each of the alpha and beta chains got its own library through chain-specific third strand synthesis with indices. TCRdb re-derived calls from the 5' RACE reads in MiXCR, one entry per CDR3 protein. The table records 15,000 to 20,000 distinct CDR3 sequences, around 5.5% of them present only once. CDR1 and CDR2 from the germline V gene are MGHRA and YSYEKL. V was shortened by 0 bases and J by 14 bases, with 8 bases between the two germline ends. CDR3 length: 11 amino acids. All unsorted peripheral T cells were captured because whole blood was used without fractionation.

The clonotype was recovered from an adult in good health. The sequenced sample was blood. The chain combines TRBV4-1 with TRBJ2-1; no reliable D call. CDR3 sequence reads: CASSQDTKKFF. For the CDR3, the DNA is TGCGCCAGCAGCCAAGATACGAAAAAGTTCTTC.